This T cell receptor beta chain is drawn from a study of regulatory T cells in long-lasting Graves disease. Broader study findings: Reduced TCR diversity was observed in persistent Graves' patients versus newly diagnosed patients.

Time point indicated: newly diagnosed GD, antithyroid drugs for less than 3 months. RNA isolated from PBMCs was used to make the TCR library. This CDR3 has 15 residues. Per germline, CDR1 SNHLY and CDR2 FYNNEI. V gave up 0 bases and J gave up 4 bases, with 12 bases separating them. Construction of TCR beta libraries relied on iRepertoire HTBI primers and on Arm-PCR targeting CDR3 regions. Each CDR3 protein is one row after TCRdb ran MiXCR on the multiplex PCR reads. This sample has around 450,000 distinct CDR3 sequences; approximately 15% occur once, and the top ten carry roughly 8%. This clonotype was recorded at least ten times. Its antigen is currently unknown. These data were also reused for a study on T cells in Graves' hyperthyroidism and ophthalmopathy. That work states: Exclusion criteria comprised uncontrolled infection, other autoimmune disease, pregnancy or lactation. From stable hyperthyroidism, ophthalmopathy was set apart by a 13 V-J model.

Here the sequenced sample was peripheral blood mononuclear cells (PBMCs), taken at new diagnosis, from a patient treated with antithyroid drugs. V usage is TRBV2 and J usage is TRBJ2-5; D uncertain. The sequence was collected from a middle-aged woman with Graves disease. Here the CDR3 reads CASSEASQARETQYF. The CDR3 DNA sequence: TGTGCCAGCAGTGAAGCGAGCCAGGCTAGAGAGACCCAGTACTTC.